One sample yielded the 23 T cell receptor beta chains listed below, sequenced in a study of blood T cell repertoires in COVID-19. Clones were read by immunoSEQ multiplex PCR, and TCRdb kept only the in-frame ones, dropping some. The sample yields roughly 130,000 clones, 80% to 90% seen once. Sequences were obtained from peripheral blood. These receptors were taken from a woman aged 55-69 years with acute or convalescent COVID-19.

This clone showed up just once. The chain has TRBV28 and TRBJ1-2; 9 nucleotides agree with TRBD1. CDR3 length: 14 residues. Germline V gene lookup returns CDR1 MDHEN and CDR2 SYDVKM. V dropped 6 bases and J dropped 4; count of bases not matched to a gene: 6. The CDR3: CASSEQGAIYGYTF. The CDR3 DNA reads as TGTGCCAGCAGCGAACAGGGGGCCATCTATGGCTACACCTTC.

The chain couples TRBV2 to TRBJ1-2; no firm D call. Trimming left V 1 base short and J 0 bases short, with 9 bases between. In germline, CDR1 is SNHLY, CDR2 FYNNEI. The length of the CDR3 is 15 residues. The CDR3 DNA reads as TGTGCCAGCAGTGAAGGGCAGGCAGCTAACTATGGCTACACCTTC. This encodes CASSEGQAANYGYTF.

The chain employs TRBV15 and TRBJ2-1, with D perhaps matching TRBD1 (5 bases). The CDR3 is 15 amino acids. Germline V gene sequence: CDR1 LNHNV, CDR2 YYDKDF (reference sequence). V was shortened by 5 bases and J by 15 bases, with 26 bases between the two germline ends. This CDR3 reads CATSGPFGRAPSRFF. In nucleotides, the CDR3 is TGTGCCACCAGCGGACCTTTTGGCAGGGCCCCATCGCGGTTCTTC.

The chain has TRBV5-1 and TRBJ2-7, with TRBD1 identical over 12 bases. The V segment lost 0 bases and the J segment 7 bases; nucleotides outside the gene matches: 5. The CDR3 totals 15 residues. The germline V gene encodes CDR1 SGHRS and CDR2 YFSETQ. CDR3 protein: CASSLGGQGAREQYF. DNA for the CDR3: TGCGCCAGCAGCTTGGGGGGACAGGGGGCTCGAGAGCAGTACTTC.

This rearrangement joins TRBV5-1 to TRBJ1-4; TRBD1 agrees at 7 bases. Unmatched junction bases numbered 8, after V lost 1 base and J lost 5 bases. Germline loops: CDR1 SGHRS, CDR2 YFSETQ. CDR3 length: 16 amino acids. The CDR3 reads CASSLNEQGRNEKLFF. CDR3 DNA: TGCGCCAGCAGCTTGAATGAACAGGGGAGGAATGAAAAACTGTTTTTT.

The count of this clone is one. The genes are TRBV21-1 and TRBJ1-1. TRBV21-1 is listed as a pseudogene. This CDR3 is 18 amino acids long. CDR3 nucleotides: TGTGCCAGCAGCAAAGCGCTTGAGAGAGTTCCCGGGAGCACTGAAGCTTTCTTT. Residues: CASSKALERVPGSTEAFF.

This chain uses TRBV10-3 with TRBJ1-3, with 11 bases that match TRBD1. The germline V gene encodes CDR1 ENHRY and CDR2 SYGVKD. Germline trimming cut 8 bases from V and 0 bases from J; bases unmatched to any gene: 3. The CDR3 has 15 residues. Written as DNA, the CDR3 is TGTGCCATCGGGGGACAGGGGGACTCTGGAAACACCATATATTTT. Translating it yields CAIGGQGDSGNTIYF.

CDR3 bases: TGCGCCAGCAGCCAAGTGGCAGGCGTGGTTCAGCCCCAGCATTTT. It translates to CASSQVAGVVQPQHF. The chain is built from TRBV4-1 and TRBJ1-5; D remains unclear. Germline assignment: CDR1 MGHRA and CDR2 YSYEKL. V lost 1 base to trimming and J lost 6 bases, with 13 bases between them. The CDR3 contains 15 residues.

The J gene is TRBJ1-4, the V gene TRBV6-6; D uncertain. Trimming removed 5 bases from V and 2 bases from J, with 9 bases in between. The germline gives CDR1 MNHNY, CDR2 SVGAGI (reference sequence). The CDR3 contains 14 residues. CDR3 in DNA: TGTGCCAGCAGTCCAAGCGCTACTAATGAAAAACTGTTTTTT. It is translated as CASSPSATNEKLFF.

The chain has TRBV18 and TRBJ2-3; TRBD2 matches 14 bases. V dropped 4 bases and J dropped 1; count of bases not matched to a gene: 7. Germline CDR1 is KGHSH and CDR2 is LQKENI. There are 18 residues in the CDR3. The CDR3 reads CASSQGLAGVSGTDTQYF. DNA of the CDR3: TGTGCCAGCTCACAGGGACTAGCGGGAGTCTCTGGCACAGATACGCAGTATTTT.

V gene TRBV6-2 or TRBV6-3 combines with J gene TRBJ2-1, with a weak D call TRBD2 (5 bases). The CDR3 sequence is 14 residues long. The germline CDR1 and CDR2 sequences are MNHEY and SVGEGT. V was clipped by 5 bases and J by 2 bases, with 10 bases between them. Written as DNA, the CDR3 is TGTGCCAGCAGTGCGAGCGGAACCTACAATGAGCAGTTCTTC. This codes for CASSASGTYNEQFF.

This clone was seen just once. Here the CDR3 DNA reads TGTGCCAGCAGCGGCCTAGATAATTCACCCCTCCACTTT. Translation gives CASSGLDNSPLHF. The chain uses TRBV6-5 and TRBJ1-6, with D hard to call. The CDR3 spans 13 residues. Trimming removed 6 bases at V and 5 bases at J, with 8 bases between. Per the germline V gene, CDR1 is MNHEY and CDR2 is SVGAGI.

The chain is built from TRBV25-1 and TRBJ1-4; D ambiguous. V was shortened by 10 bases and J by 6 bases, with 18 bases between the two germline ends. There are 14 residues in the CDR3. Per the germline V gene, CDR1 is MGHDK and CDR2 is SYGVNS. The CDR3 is CATSAPGRDEKLFF. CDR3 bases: TGTGCCACCTCAGCCCCGGGGAGGGATGAAAAACTGTTTTTT.

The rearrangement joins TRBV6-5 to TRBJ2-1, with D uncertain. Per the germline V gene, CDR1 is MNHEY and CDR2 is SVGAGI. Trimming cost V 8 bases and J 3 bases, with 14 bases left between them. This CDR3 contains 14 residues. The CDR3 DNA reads TGTGCCAGCGATGGTTACGGTAACTACAATGAGCAGTTCTTC. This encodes CASDGYGNYNEQFF.

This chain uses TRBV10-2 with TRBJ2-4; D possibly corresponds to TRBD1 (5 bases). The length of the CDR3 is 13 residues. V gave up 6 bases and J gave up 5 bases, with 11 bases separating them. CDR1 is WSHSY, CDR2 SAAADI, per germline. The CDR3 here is CASSTGYQNIQYF. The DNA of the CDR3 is TGCGCCAGCAGCACAGGTTACCAAAACATTCAGTACTTC.

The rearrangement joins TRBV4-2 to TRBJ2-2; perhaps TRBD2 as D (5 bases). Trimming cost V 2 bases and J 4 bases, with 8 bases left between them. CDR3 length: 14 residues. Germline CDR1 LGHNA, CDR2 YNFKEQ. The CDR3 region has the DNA TGTGCCAGCAGCCAAACCGAGGGCACCGGGGAGCTGTTTTTT. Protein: CASSQTEGTGELFF.

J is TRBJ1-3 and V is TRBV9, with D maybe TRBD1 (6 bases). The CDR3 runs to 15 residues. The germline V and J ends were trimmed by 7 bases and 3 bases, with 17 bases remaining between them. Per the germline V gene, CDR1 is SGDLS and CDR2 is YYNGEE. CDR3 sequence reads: CASSLGGASGNTIYF. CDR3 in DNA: TGTGCCAGCTCCCTTGGGGGGGCGAGTGGAAACACCATATATTTT.

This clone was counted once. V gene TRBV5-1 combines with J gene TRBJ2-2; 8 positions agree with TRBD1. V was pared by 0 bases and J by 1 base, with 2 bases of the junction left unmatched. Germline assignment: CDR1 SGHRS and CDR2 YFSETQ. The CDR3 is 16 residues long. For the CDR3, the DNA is TGCGCCAGCAGCTTGGCCGGGACAGGGAACACCGGGGAGCTGTTTTTT. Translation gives CASSLAGTGNTGELFF.

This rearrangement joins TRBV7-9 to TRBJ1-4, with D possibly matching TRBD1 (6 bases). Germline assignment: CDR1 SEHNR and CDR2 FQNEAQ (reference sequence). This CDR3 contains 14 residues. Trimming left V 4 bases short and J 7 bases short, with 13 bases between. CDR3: CASSYREGVEKLFF. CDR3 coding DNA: TGTGCCAGCAGCTACAGGGAGGGCGTTGAAAAACTGTTTTTT.

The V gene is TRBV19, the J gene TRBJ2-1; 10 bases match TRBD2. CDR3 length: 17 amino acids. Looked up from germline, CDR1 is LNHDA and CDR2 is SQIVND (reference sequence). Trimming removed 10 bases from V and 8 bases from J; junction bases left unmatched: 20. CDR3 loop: CAIRTSGLPKTGDEQFF. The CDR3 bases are TGTGCCATTCGGACTAGCGGCCTTCCGAAAACGGGGGATGAGCAGTTCTTC.

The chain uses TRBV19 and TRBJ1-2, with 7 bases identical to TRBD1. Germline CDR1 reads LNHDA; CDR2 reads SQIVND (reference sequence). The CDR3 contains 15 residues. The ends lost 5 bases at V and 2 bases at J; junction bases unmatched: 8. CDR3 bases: TGTGCCAGTAGTGAGGATTCGGGACAGAACTATGGCTACACCTTC. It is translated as CASSEDSGQNYGYTF.

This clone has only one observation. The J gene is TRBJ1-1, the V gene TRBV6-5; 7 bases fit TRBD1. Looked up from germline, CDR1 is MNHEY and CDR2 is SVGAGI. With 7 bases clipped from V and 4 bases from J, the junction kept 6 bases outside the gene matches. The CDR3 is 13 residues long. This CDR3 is CASITTGATEAFF. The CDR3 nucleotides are TGTGCCAGCATCACAACAGGGGCCACTGAAGCTTTCTTT.

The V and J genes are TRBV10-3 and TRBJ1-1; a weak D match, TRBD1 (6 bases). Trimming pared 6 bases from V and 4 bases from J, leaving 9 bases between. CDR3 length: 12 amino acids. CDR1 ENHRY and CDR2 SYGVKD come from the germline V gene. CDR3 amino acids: CAIRQGPTEAFF. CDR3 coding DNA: TGTGCCATCAGGCAGGGGCCCACTGAAGCTTTCTTT.